This T cell receptor beta chain comes out of a study of sequential checkpoint blockade in melanoma. The wider study: Both treatment sequences were followed by maintenance nivolumab.

Treatment of the sample: randomized to nivolumab then ipilimumab (arm A) or the reverse (arm B). DNA-damaging chemotherapy had not been given to any patient beforehand. PBMC sorting kept live CD3+CD8+ cells without CD19 or CD56. The table came from immunoSEQ multiplex PCR; TCRdb's copy has only in-frame clones and leaves some out. The sample lists 21,000 or so clones, 80% to 90% occurring once. This CDR3 is built from 15 residues. V shed 4 bases and J 1 base; nucleotides not matched to a gene: 6. Germline V gene lookup returns CDR1 SGHDT and CDR2 YYEEEE. The chain carries TRBV5-6 and TRBJ2-7; 9 bases map to TRBD2. This clonotype was obtained from a human donor with melanoma. The sequences come from CD8+ T cells sorted from blood (inferred from file names), collected from a patient given nivolumab and ipilimumab in sequence. CDR3 coding DNA: TGTGCCAGCAGCAATAGCGGGAGTGGGTCCTACGAGCAGTACTTC. It yields the protein CASSNSGSGSYEQYF.